This entry features one T cell receptor (beta chain) sequence. This clone appeared once. This receptor's antigen is unknown. Base qualities are not at hand, and no much larger clone is one base apart. This entry is derived from a study of shared clonotypes between healthy human individuals (dated by TCRdb to 2018 to 2020). Describing the broader study: The cohort comprised two women and a few men aged 18 to 49 years. Per donor, three plates each were used for CD4 naive and CD4 memory, two for CD8 naive, and one for CD8 memory. The study deeply sequenced blood TCR repertoires of 5 or 6 healthy adults to estimate repertoire size and the extent of clonotype sharing between individuals. Libraries were prepared and TCR repertoires were sequenced by different laboratories using diverse techniques, in order to increase sequencing depth and limit assay-specific biases. Between about 0.94 and 8.9 billion PBMCs per donor were obtained by leukapheresis.

The donors were healthy, HIV-negative adults who had no recently reported acute infections or vaccinations. Every donor was a Caucasian adult living in Nashville, Tennessee, USA. CD4+ T cells were enriched by magnetic negative selection; naive cells were then positively selected on CD45RA, and the negative fraction formed the memory subset. After blood collection by leukapheresis, PBMCs were isolated using Ficoll-Histopaque density gradient centrifugation and then cryopreserved in the vapor phase of liquid nitrogen. Analytical flow cytometry was used to check the purity and quantity of each magnetically sorted T cell population. Genomic DNA was isolated from each sorted fraction and quantified by UV absorbance on a Nanodrop 2000c. The CDR3 holds 15 amino acids from the cysteine to the phenylalanine. Just CDR3 DNA is preserved here, 45 bases in frame from base 1. The germline V gene gives CDR1 as MDHEN and CDR2 as SYDVKM. V is clipped by 4 bases and J by 4 bases, and the sequence between their germline boundaries is 15 bases long.

General study outcomes and caveats: Based on pairwise subsampling, the degree of clonotype sharing among donors was expected to be affected by sequencing depth. Incomplete sequencing was indicated by rarefaction of sorted-subset datasets, despite the large sequencing depth. Sampling was restricted to blood, and TCR repertoires in tissue are likely to differ from TCR repertoires in blood. About 5% of naive CD4, 3.5% of naive CD8, roughly 2.4% of memory CD4, and 0.4% of memory CD8 clonotypes were shared across four donors. Compared with non-shared clonotypes, clonotypes shared by all four sorted-subset donors had higher generation probabilities. Because the study included a small number of donors, the genetic and exposure-history diversity represented was limited. Naive subsets generally had larger estimated clonotype richness than memory subsets did.

TCR CDR3 regions were amplified from genomic DNA by multiplex PCR using the deep immunoSEQ assay. Extracted genomic DNA from each cell subset was distributed evenly across all wells of several immunoSEQ 96-well plates, and each plate was treated as a replicate. For sorted subsets, around 200 ng genomic DNA, equal to tens of thousands of T cell genomes, was loaded into each replicate PCR. The purified libraries were quantified using a Qubit 3.0 fluorometer, sized with a Bioanalyzer 2100, and then quantified again using the KAPA Library Quantification kit. Every immunoSEQ 96-well plate was sequenced on a separate single-read 150-cycle Illumina NextSeq 550 flow cell. The source study handled its data this way. Because the immunoSEQ output held only junctional sequences and lacked quality scores, the filtering could not match the filtering applied to full-length reads. To assign V/J genes and CDR3, sequences were annotated using PyIR, a Python wrapper for IgBLAST v1.9, with IMGT germline references. Reads with weak V/J assignments (E-value above 1e-6), missing CDR3, stop codons, out-of-frame junctions, or ambiguous translated residues were removed. V3J clonotypes were defined as sequences sharing an identical inferred V gene, J gene, and CDR3 amino acid sequence. Percentage overlap between repertoires was calculated by dividing the number of shared unique clonotypes by the size of the smaller repertoire. Repertoire richness was assessed with RTK rarefaction, the Chao1 estimator, and Recon v2.1 estimates of unobserved clonotypes. OLGA was used to compute generation probabilities for all TCRbeta clonotypes that the gDNA method yielded from several donors. Drawn from immuneACCESS, this table holds only the in-frame rearrangements with V and J called that TCRdb kept. Clones are partly lost; checked studies trace under half to an unresolved V gene and leave the rest unexplained. Clone size and V and J calls were adopted from that table, with D and trimming inferred from the DNA. Recorded for this sample are over a million clones; around 95% of them occurred a single time. Roughly 1.2% of the sample goes to the ten largest clones.

This clonotype was obtained from a young man in good health. The sample taken for sequencing was naive CD4+ T cells sorted from blood. The cell subset or site label here, explained by the study, means: CD45RA+ positively selected. The chain links TRBV28 with TRBJ2-3; the D gene is perhaps TRBD2, from 6 matching bases. The CDR3 reads as follows: CASSSPGLSSDTQYF. The nucleotide sequence is given as TGTGCCAGCAGTTCTCCGGGACTCTCCTCAGATACGCAGTATTTT.